Listed here are 2 T cell receptor beta chains from one sample, sequenced in a study of blood T cell repertoires in COVID-19. Assay: immunoSEQ multiplex PCR; the TCRdb copy retains only in-frame clones and omits some. The sample contains 180,000 or so clones, 75% to 85% of which appear only once. The material sequenced was PBMCs or T cells enriched from blood (not recorded which). These receptors originate from a man aged 50-59 years who had recovered from COVID-19.

The chain employs TRBV14 and TRBJ2-3; TRBD2 might be the D (5 bases). Trimming shortened V by 0 bases and J by 7 bases, and 8 bases separated the two germline ends. CDR3 length equals 13 residues. Per germline, CDR1 SGHDN and CDR2 FVKESK. CDR3 nucleotides: TGTGCCAGCAGCCAAGATCGAGGGAATACGCAGTATTTT. Translated: CASSQDRGNTQYF.

The V and J genes are TRBV3-1 (or the pseudogene TRBV3-2) and TRBJ2-3, with 7 positions matching TRBD2. The trim removed 4 bases at V and 0 bases at J, leaving 4 bases unmatched. CDR1 and CDR2 (germline): LGHDT, YNNKEL (reference sequence). The CDR3 is 15 residues long. CDR3 amino acids: CASSPQAGSTDTQYF. As DNA, the CDR3 is TGTGCCAGCAGCCCCCAAGCGGGGAGCACAGATACGCAGTATTTT.